This entry lists 8 T cell receptor beta chains sequenced from one sample in a study of Ad26.COV2.S vaccination and SARS-CoV-2 variants. Sequencing was performed with immunoSEQ multiplex PCR; in TCRdb, only in-frame clones are kept and a portion is missing. The sample carries 360,000 or so clones, roughly 91% recorded once. Treatment reported: some 20 received Ad26.COV2.S at low or high dose, single or two shots; several received placebo; per-sample allocation not given. Material that was analyzed had been drawn on day 63 after the first vaccine or placebo injection. The sample in question was peripheral blood, obtained in a trial of Ad26.COV2.S vaccine versus placebo. The receptors originated from a person aged 18-60 years who received the Ad26.COV2.S COVID-19 vaccine or a placebo.

The V gene is TRBV7-3, the J gene TRBJ2-1; D might be TRBD1 (7 bases). The CDR3 has 18 residues. Per germline, CDR1 SGHTA and CDR2 FQGTGA. Trimming shortened V by 3 bases and J by 5 bases, and 23 bases separated the two germline ends. The CDR3, as DNA: TGTGCCAGCAGCTTTAATGGGGAAGGGGGCGGGAAGGACAATGAGCAGTTCTTC. Translation gives CASSFNGEGGGKDNEQFF.

The table lists this clone with a count of one. V is TRBV19 and J is TRBJ2-7; either TRBD1 or TRBD2 may supply D (5 bases each). CDR1 is LNHDA and CDR2 is SQIVND in the germline V gene (reference sequence). The V and J ends lost 6 bases and 3 bases respectively, with 15 bases between them. There are 14 residues in the CDR3. CDR3 loop: CASSFRDGDYEQYF. In nucleotides, the CDR3 is TGTGCCAGTAGCTTCCGGGACGGGGACTACGAGCAGTACTTC.

The CDR3 here is CATSDLRFTGPTSYEQYF. CDR3 sequence (DNA): TGTGCCACCAGTGACCTAAGATTCACCGGGCCGACCTCCTACGAGCAGTACTTC. The rearrangement uses TRBV24-1 and TRBJ2-7; D is unclear. Germline CDR1 is KGHDR and CDR2 is SFDVKD. CDR3 length: 18 amino acids. Between the trimmed V and J ends, which lost 4 bases and 0 bases, there was a span of 21 bases.

This clone was counted a few times. The V gene is TRBV6-6, the J gene TRBJ2-1, with D maybe TRBD2 (6 bases). V was clipped by 7 bases and J by 0 bases, with 16 bases between them. The CDR3 has 16 residues. CDR1 is MNHNY, CDR2 SVGAGI, per germline (reference sequence). The CDR3 loop reads CASTQEDGSSYNEQFF. The CDR3, as DNA: TGTGCCAGCACACAGGAGGACGGGAGCTCCTACAATGAGCAGTTCTTC.

This clone was counted once. The rearrangement joins TRBV7-2 to TRBJ2-3; TRBD2 agrees at 11 bases. Germline V gene sequence: CDR1 SGHTA, CDR2 FQGNSA. Trimming at V came to 3 bases and at J to 0 bases, leaving 8 bases not matched to a gene. The CDR3 runs to 18 residues. Written as DNA, the CDR3 is TGTGCCAGCAGCTTGGCGACTAGCGGGGACCTAAGCACAGATACGCAGTATTTT. Protein: CASSLATSGDLSTDTQYF.

J is TRBJ2-7 and V is TRBV13; TRBD1 matches at 8 bases. This CDR3 spans 15 amino acids. Germline trimming cut 5 bases from V and 3 bases from J; bases unmatched to any gene: 9. Germline V gene sequence: CDR1 PRHDT, CDR2 FYEKMQ (reference sequence). CDR3 nucleotides: TGTGCCAGCAGCCCCCGGGGACAGGCCGTCTACGAGCAGTACTTC. It encodes CASSPRGQAVYEQYF. The full variable domain, rest sourced from reference TRBV13 and TRBJ2-7, is AAGVIQSPRHLIKEKRETATLKCYPIPRHDTVYWYQQGPGQDPQFLISFYEKMQSDKGSIPDRFSAQQFSDYHSELNMSSLELGDSALYFCASSPRGQAVYEQYFGPGTRLTVT.

The rearrangement uses TRBV5-6 and TRBJ2-5; D unresolved. This CDR3 contains 15 residues. V shed 0 bases and J shed 2 bases, with 11 bases lying between them. The germline V gene encodes CDR1 SGHDT and CDR2 YYEEEE. The CDR3 reads CASSLARGRQETQYF. DNA of the CDR3: TGTGCCAGCAGCTTGGCTAGAGGCAGGCAAGAGACCCAGTACTTC.

The rearrangement links TRBV5-8 to TRBJ2-1, with D possibly TRBD1 on 5 matching bases. The CDR3 consists of 14 residues. Germline V gene sequence: CDR1 SGHTS, CDR2 YDEGEE. Trimming took off 4 bases at V and 3 bases at J, with 11 bases between the two ends. CDR3 nucleotide sequence: TGTGCCAGCAGCACTCGACAGCACTACAATGAGCAGTTCTTC. It translates to CASSTRQHYNEQFF.